This entry concerns a single T cell receptor beta chain. The CDR3 runs 15 residues. V was trimmed by 0 bases and J by 6 bases, leaving 14 bases between them. Germline CDR1 reads LNHNV; CDR2 reads YYDKDF (reference sequence). The data originate from a study of control samples from healthy donors and cancer patients. TCRdb's copy holds only in-frame clones and misses some; the assay was immunoSEQ multiplex PCR. The sample lists some 120,000 clones, approximately 93% occurring once. The sequence was collected from a woman under 30 in good health. The gene calls are TRBV15 and TRBJ1-1; a weak D match, TRBD1 (5 bases). Specimen: blood. CDR3 protein: CATSRDQGISAEAFF. The DNA of the CDR3 is TGTGCCACCAGCAGAGACCAGGGTATTAGCGCTGAAGCTTTCTTT. The full variable domain, with the rest looked up from reference TRBV15 and TRBJ1-1, is DAMVIQNPRYQVTQFGKPVTLSCSQTLNHNVMYWYQQKSSQAPKLLFHYYDKDFNNEADTPDNFQSRRPNTSFCFLDIRSPGLGDTAMYLCATSRDQGISAEAFFGQGTRLTVV.